Listed below are T cell receptor beta chains from one sample, sequenced in a study of CD8 T cells in Susac syndrome. TCRdb fed the immunoSEQ multiplex PCR reads into MiXCR, producing one record per CDR3 protein. The sample has around 150,000 distinct CDR3 sequences, approximately 95% seen once. The sample was CD4+ T cells from PBMCs. These receptors came from a human donor with Susac syndrome. Each CDR3 is given with its conserved first and last residue. Each record gives: D gene, clone size, J gene, V gene, CDR3 DNA, CDR3 protein. D genes are given only for firm matches. Clone sizes are given selectively: once, few, many, or a class where the clone is expanded.

D gene: TRBD1; clone size: -; J gene: TRBJ1-1; V gene: TRBV3-1; CDR3 DNA: TGTGCCAGCAGCCTTCGACAGGGGAACACTGAAGCTTTCTTT; CDR3 protein: CASSLRQGNTEAFF
D gene: TRBD1; clone size: -; J gene: TRBJ1-5; V gene: TRBV7-9; CDR3 DNA: TGTGCCAGCAGCCTAGGGGGACAGGGGACCCAGCCCCAGCATTTT; CDR3 protein: CASSLGGQGTQPQHF
D gene: TRBD1; clone size: -; J gene: TRBJ1-5; V gene: TRBV30; CDR3 DNA: TGTGCCTGGAGTGCGGACAGGGGGCAGCCCCAGCATTTT; CDR3 protein: CAWSADRGQPQHF
D gene: TRBD1; clone size: -; J gene: TRBJ2-4; V gene: TRBV20-1; CDR3 DNA: TGCAGTGCTAGTCCCAAACAGGGGAGAGCAAACATTCAGTACTTC; CDR3 protein: CSASPKQGRANIQYF
D gene: -; clone size: -; J gene: TRBJ1-2; V gene: TRBV27; CDR3 DNA: TGTGCCAGCAGTCCATCGATGACCTCCGGGGGGCTTGGCTACACCTTC; CDR3 protein: CASSPSMTSGGLGYTF
D gene: -; clone size: -; J gene: TRBJ1-5; V gene: TRBV9; CDR3 DNA: TGTGCCAGCAGCCCGGAGGCAGCTCAGGATCAGCCCCAGCATTTT; CDR3 protein: CASSPEAAQDQPQHF
D gene: -; clone size: -; J gene: TRBJ1-1; V gene: TRBV4-1; CDR3 DNA: TGCGCCAGCAGCCATCTGATTCGGGCAGGGGACACTGAAGCTTTCTTT; CDR3 protein: CASSHLIRAGDTEAFF
D gene: TRBD2; clone size: -; J gene: TRBJ2-1; V gene: TRBV20-1; CDR3 DNA: TGCAGTGCCCCGCAGACTAGCGGCCCTTCCTACAATGAGCAGTTCTTC; CDR3 protein: CSAPQTSGPSYNEQFF
D gene: -; clone size: -; J gene: TRBJ2-1; V gene: TRBV5-1; CDR3 DNA: TGCGCCAGCAGCCCCAGGGGTGCTGAGCAGTTCTTC; CDR3 protein: CASSPRGAEQFF
D gene: -; clone size: -; J gene: TRBJ2-3; V gene: TRBV12-3/TRBV12-4; CDR3 DNA: TGTGCCAGCAGTTTCACGGCCCGCACAGATACGCAGTATTTT; CDR3 protein: CASSFTARTDTQYF
D gene: TRBD1; clone size: -; J gene: TRBJ2-3; V gene: TRBV7-9; CDR3 DNA: TGTGCCAGCAGCCAGACAGGGAACGCGCAGTATTTT; CDR3 protein: CASSQTGNAQYF
D gene: TRBD1; clone size: -; J gene: TRBJ1-1; V gene: TRBV4-1; CDR3 DNA: TGCGCCAGCAGCTTTCAGGGGGGGGCGCAGTGGAGGGAGAGGTTGAACACTGAAGCTTTCTTT; CDR3 protein: CASSFQGGAQWRERLNTEAFF
D gene: TRBD1; clone size: -; J gene: TRBJ2-5; V gene: TRBV5-4; CDR3 DNA: TGTGCCAGCAGCCCTGGACAGGGTGGGACCCAGTACTTC; CDR3 protein: CASSPGQGGTQYF
D gene: -; clone size: -; J gene: TRBJ2-1; V gene: TRBV7-2; CDR3 DNA: TGTGCCAGCAGCTTAGAAATTCAGAGCTCCTACAATGAGCAGTTCTTC; CDR3 protein: CASSLEIQSSYNEQFF
D gene: TRBD1; clone size: -; J gene: TRBJ1-5; V gene: TRBV28; CDR3 DNA: TGTGCCAGCAGGACCGGGACAGGGGGCTATCAGCCCCAGCATTTT; CDR3 protein: CASRTGTGGYQPQHF
D gene: TRBD1; clone size: -; J gene: TRBJ1-2; V gene: TRBV20-1; CDR3 DNA: TGCAGTGCTAGATCGGACAGGACGAACTATGGCTACACCTTC; CDR3 protein: CSARSDRTNYGYTF
D gene: -; clone size: -; J gene: TRBJ1-1; V gene: TRBV4-3; CDR3 DNA: TGCGCCAGCAGCCAAGAACTGCCGACTGAAGCTTTCTTT; CDR3 protein: CASSQELPTEAFF
D gene: -; clone size: -; J gene: TRBJ1-2; V gene: TRBV30; CDR3 DNA: TGTGCCTGGAGTGTTTACTCAGGGAATGGCTACACCTTC; CDR3 protein: CAWSVYSGNGYTF
D gene: TRBD1; clone size: once; J gene: TRBJ2-5; V gene: TRBV25-1; CDR3 DNA: TGTGCCAGCAGTGATTCATGGGATGCACAGGGGGCAAGGGAGACCCAGTACTTC; CDR3 protein: CASSDSWDAQGARETQYF
D gene: -; clone size: -; J gene: TRBJ1-5; V gene: TRBV2; CDR3 DNA: TGTGCCAGCAGTGCCGAAACAGGGCGACAGCCCCAGCATTTT; CDR3 protein: CASSAETGRQPQHF
D gene: TRBD1; clone size: once; J gene: TRBJ1-2; V gene: TRBV30; CDR3 DNA: TGTGCCTGGAGCCAGGGGGACTATGGCTACACCTTC; CDR3 protein: CAWSQGDYGYTF
D gene: -; clone size: -; J gene: TRBJ1-5; V gene: TRBV3-1; CDR3 DNA: TGTGCCAGCAGCCAAGGTCCAGGGGATAGCAATCAGCCCCAGCATTTT; CDR3 protein: CASSQGPGDSNQPQHF
D gene: -; clone size: once; J gene: TRBJ2-5; V gene: TRBV20-1; CDR3 DNA: TGCAGTGCTAGAGCCGGGGTTAGCGGAGCCAGCCAAGAGACCCAGTACTTC; CDR3 protein: CSARAGVSGASQETQYF
D gene: TRBD2; clone size: -; J gene: TRBJ2-1; V gene: TRBV20-1; CDR3 DNA: TGCAGTGGGGTCGGGGGGAGCTCCTACAATGAGCAGTTCTTC; CDR3 protein: CSGVGGSSYNEQFF
D gene: -; clone size: -; J gene: TRBJ2-4; V gene: TRBV9; CDR3 DNA: TGTGCCAGCAGCGTAGACCTAGGAGTAAACATTCAGTACTTC; CDR3 protein: CASSVDLGVNIQYF
D gene: -; clone size: -; J gene: TRBJ2-4; V gene: TRBV6-2/TRBV6-3; CDR3 DNA: TGTGCCAGCACCGAGGGACTAGCCAAAAACATTCAGTACTTC; CDR3 protein: CASTEGLAKNIQYF
D gene: -; clone size: -; J gene: TRBJ2-5; V gene: TRBV18; CDR3 DNA: TGTGCCAGCTCACCACAGGTCATGGAGACCCAGTACTTC; CDR3 protein: CASSPQVMETQYF
D gene: TRBD2; clone size: -; J gene: TRBJ2-7; V gene: TRBV15; CDR3 DNA: TGTGCCACCAGCGTAGCGGGACCCGGCGAGCAGTACTTC; CDR3 protein: CATSVAGPGEQYF
D gene: TRBD2; clone size: once; J gene: TRBJ2-2; V gene: TRBV18; CDR3 DNA: TGTGCCAGCTCACCGGGACTAGCGGGAGCGAACACCGGGGAGCTGTTTTTT; CDR3 protein: CASSPGLAGANTGELFF
D gene: TRBD1; clone size: -; J gene: TRBJ1-4; V gene: TRBV12-3/TRBV12-4; CDR3 DNA: TGTGCCAGCAGTTTAGCGGACAGGGGCGAAAAACTGTTTTTT; CDR3 protein: CASSLADRGEKLFF
D gene: TRBD1; clone size: -; J gene: TRBJ2-7; V gene: TRBV29-1; CDR3 DNA: TGCAGCGTTGAACACAGGGGCTACGAGCAGTACTTC; CDR3 protein: CSVEHRGYEQYF
D gene: TRBD1; clone size: -; J gene: TRBJ2-7; V gene: TRBV15; CDR3 DNA: TGTGCCACCAGCAGAGGGGCCGGGACAGGGGGATACGAGCAGTACTTC; CDR3 protein: CATSRGAGTGGYEQYF
D gene: TRBD1; clone size: -; J gene: TRBJ2-7; V gene: TRBV29-1; CDR3 DNA: TGCAGCGTTGTAGGGGTGACTGGACAGGGGGGGTCCTACGAGCAGTACTTC; CDR3 protein: CSVVGVTGQGGSYEQYF
D gene: -; clone size: -; J gene: TRBJ2-5; V gene: TRBV5-4; CDR3 DNA: TGTGCCAGCAGCCCTTCAGGTGGGATCGAGACCCAGTACTTC; CDR3 protein: CASSPSGGIETQYF
D gene: -; clone size: -; J gene: TRBJ2-5; V gene: TRBV6-5; CDR3 DNA: TGTGCCAGCAGTTACTCGGGACCGCAAGAGACCCAGTACTTC; CDR3 protein: CASSYSGPQETQYF
D gene: -; clone size: -; J gene: TRBJ1-1; V gene: TRBV25-1; CDR3 DNA: TGTGCCAGCAGCGCCGTGGGGCTTGGGGGCACTGAAGCTTTCTTT; CDR3 protein: CASSAVGLGGTEAFF
D gene: TRBD2; clone size: -; J gene: TRBJ2-7; V gene: TRBV3-1; CDR3 DNA: TGTGCCAGCAGCCAAAATGGACTAGCGGGGGTGGACGAGCAGTACTTC; CDR3 protein: CASSQNGLAGVDEQYF
D gene: TRBD2; clone size: -; J gene: TRBJ2-3; V gene: TRBV20-1; CDR3 DNA: TGCAGTGCTACTCTCGGCGGGGGGCTACATACGCAGTATTTT; CDR3 protein: CSATLGGGLHTQYF
D gene: -; clone size: -; J gene: TRBJ2-1; V gene: TRBV28; CDR3 DNA: TGTGCCAGCAGTTTCAGCTCCTACAATGAGCAGTTCTTC; CDR3 protein: CASSFSSYNEQFF
D gene: -; clone size: -; J gene: TRBJ1-3; V gene: TRBV3-1; CDR3 DNA: TGTGCCAGCAGCCCGTTAGGCTCTGGAAACACCATATATTTT; CDR3 protein: CASSPLGSGNTIYF
D gene: -; clone size: -; J gene: TRBJ1-2; V gene: TRBV21-1; CDR3 DNA: TGTGCCAGCAGCAAAGAAGCGGTCGCACATAGGGGCTACACCTTC; CDR3 protein: CASSKEAVAHRGYTF
D gene: -; clone size: -; J gene: TRBJ2-7; V gene: TRBV13; CDR3 DNA: TGTGCCAGCAGCCGACAGTTCCTAGGGTACGAGCAGTACTTC; CDR3 protein: CASSRQFLGYEQYF
D gene: -; clone size: few; J gene: TRBJ2-7; V gene: TRBV7-2; CDR3 DNA: TGTGCCAGCAGCTCAGGGCGGACAGCCTACGAGCAGTACTTC; CDR3 protein: CASSSGRTAYEQYF
D gene: TRBD2; clone size: -; J gene: TRBJ2-5; V gene: TRBV20-1; CDR3 DNA: TGCAGTGCTAGAGGGACTAGCGGAAACTACCAAGAGACCCAGTACTTC; CDR3 protein: CSARGTSGNYQETQYF
D gene: TRBD1; clone size: -; J gene: TRBJ2-7; V gene: TRBV20-1; CDR3 DNA: TGCAGTGCTGGGGACAGGGTAGACTACGAGCAGTACTTC; CDR3 protein: CSAGDRVDYEQYF
D gene: -; clone size: -; J gene: TRBJ2-1; V gene: TRBV5-4; CDR3 DNA: TGTGCCAGCAGCCCCGGACAGCGGGATGAGCAGTTCTTC; CDR3 protein: CASSPGQRDEQFF
D gene: -; clone size: -; J gene: TRBJ2-6; V gene: TRBV12-3/TRBV12-4; CDR3 DNA: TGTGCCAGCACCGCGACGGGGTCTGGGGCCAACGTCCTGACTTTC; CDR3 protein: CASTATGSGANVLTF
D gene: TRBD2; clone size: once; J gene: TRBJ2-3; V gene: TRBV29-1; CDR3 DNA: TGCAGCGTTGAAGATGTAAGGCTAGCGGGGCGCACAGATACGCAGTATTTT; CDR3 protein: CSVEDVRLAGRTDTQYF
D gene: -; clone size: -; J gene: TRBJ2-7; V gene: TRBV6-5; CDR3 DNA: TGTGCCAGCAGTTCTCCGCACCGGGACACCTACTACGAGCAGTACTTC; CDR3 protein: CASSSPHRDTYYEQYF
D gene: TRBD1; clone size: -; J gene: TRBJ1-1; V gene: TRBV7-8; CDR3 DNA: TGTGCCAGCAGCTCCTTTTTCGACAGGGTCCATGAAGCTTTCTTT; CDR3 protein: CASSSFFDRVHEAFF
D gene: -; clone size: few; J gene: TRBJ2-3; V gene: TRBV7-2; CDR3 DNA: TGTGCCAGCAGCTCCGGCAGCACAGATACGCAGTATTTT; CDR3 protein: CASSSGSTDTQYF
D gene: -; clone size: -; J gene: TRBJ2-2; V gene: TRBV5-4; CDR3 DNA: TGTGCCAGCAGCTCGCCTCGAGGGTCCGGGGAGCTGTTTTTT; CDR3 protein: CASSSPRGSGELFF
D gene: -; clone size: -; J gene: TRBJ1-6; V gene: TRBV18; CDR3 DNA: TGTGCCAGCTCACGCGCGGCAGAGAATTCACCCCTCCACTTT; CDR3 protein: CASSRAAENSPLHF
D gene: TRBD2; clone size: -; J gene: TRBJ2-4; V gene: TRBV13; CDR3 DNA: TGTGCCAGCAGCTTAGGCCCCGGGAGGGGGGCCAAAAACATTCAGTACTTC; CDR3 protein: CASSLGPGRGAKNIQYF
D gene: -; clone size: -; J gene: TRBJ2-1; V gene: TRBV4-2; CDR3 DNA: TGTGCCAGCAGCCAAGATGGGGGCTCCTACAATGAGCAGTTCTTC; CDR3 protein: CASSQDGGSYNEQFF
D gene: TRBD2; clone size: -; J gene: TRBJ2-5; V gene: TRBV20-1; CDR3 DNA: TGCAGTGTCAGACCTCGGACTAGCGGGGAGAGGCAAGAGACCCAGTACTTC; CDR3 protein: CSVRPRTSGERQETQYF
D gene: -; clone size: -; J gene: TRBJ2-2; V gene: TRBV3-1; CDR3 DNA: TGTGCCAGCAGCCACCTATCAGGGATCGGGGAGCTGTTTTTT; CDR3 protein: CASSHLSGIGELFF
D gene: -; clone size: -; J gene: TRBJ1-5; V gene: TRBV4-2; CDR3 DNA: TGTGCCAGCAGCCAAGATCAGATGGAGCCCCAGCATTTT; CDR3 protein: CASSQDQMEPQHF